The 16 T cell receptor beta chains below all came from one sample that was sequenced in a study of T cells in Graves' hyperthyroidism and ophthalmopathy. RNA transcripts were the template for amplifying TCR beta CDR3 regions. TCR CDR3 regions were first amplified by RT-PCR with HTBI primers. Each CDR3 protein gets one entry after TCRdb re-called the multiplex PCR reads with MiXCR. Of over 500,000 distinct CDR3 sequences listed, 15% to 20% were seen once; the top ten hold less than 30%. Sequenced: blood. These receptors all stem from a woman in her twenties or thirties with Graves' ophthalmopathy.

Ten or more counts support this clonotype. This sequence joins TRBV7-2 and TRBJ2-7, with 8 bases that match TRBD2. The V gene end was trimmed by 5 bases and the J gene end by 2 bases; junction bases not matched to a gene: 8. The CDR3 consists of 15 residues. Germline V gives CDR1 SGHTA, CDR2 FQGNSA. The CDR3 protein is CASSQSLAAAYEQYF. The CDR3 bases are TGTGCCAGCAGCCAATCACTAGCGGCCGCCTACGAGCAGTACTTC.

This clonotype has a count of ten or more. CDR3 bases: TGTGCCAGCAGTATTTCGGGACTAGCGGGGCTATACTACGAGCAGTACTTC. This sequence encodes CASSISGLAGLYYEQYF. V is TRBV28 and J is TRBJ2-7; 13 nucleotides agree with TRBD2. Germline assignment: CDR1 MDHEN and CDR2 SYDVKM. The CDR3 is 17 residues long. After removal of 5 bases from V and 3 bases from J, the junction contained 10 bases not matched to a gene.

The CDR3 DNA is TGTGCCTGGAGATTTAGCGTGTTTGGGCAGTACTTC. Translated, it gives CAWRFSVFGQYF. This chain uses TRBV30 with TRBJ2-7; perhaps TRBD2 as D (5 bases). The CDR3 is 12 amino acids. The V gene's germline CDR1 is GTSNPN and CDR2 SVGIG (reference sequence). V lost 3 bases and J 9 bases, leaving 15 bases between the germline ends. The whole variable domain, filled in from reference TRBV30 and TRBJ2-7, reads SQTIHQWPATLVQPVGSPLSLECTVEGTSNPNLYWYRQAAGRGLQLLFYSVGIGQISSEVPQNLSASRPQDRQFILSSKKLLLSDSGFYLCAWRFSVFGQYFGPGTRLTVT.

The rearrangement uses TRBV20-1 and TRBJ1-1; D not resolved. CDR3 length: 15 amino acids. Trimming pared 5 bases from V and 1 base from J, leaving 17 bases between. Germline V gene lookup returns CDR1 DFQATT and CDR2 SNEGSKA (reference sequence). The CDR3 here is CSASEVGHRNTEAFF. CDR3 in DNA: TGCAGTGCTTCAGAGGTTGGGCACAGGAACACTGAAGCTTTCTTT.

Many counts were recorded for this clonotype. This rearrangement joins TRBV28 to TRBJ2-1; possible D gene TRBD1, 5 bases. Germline lookup yields CDR1 MDHEN and CDR2 SYDVKM. Trimming pared 4 bases from V and 10 bases from J, leaving 14 bases between. This CDR3 comprises 13 residues. The CDR3 reads CASSSQPRGEQFF. CDR3 bases: TGTGCCAGCAGTTCCCAGCCTAGGGGAGAGCAGTTCTTC.

This clonotype was counted many times. The chain recombines TRBV29-1 with TRBJ2-1; D not resolved. Per germline, CDR1 SQVTM and CDR2 ANQGSEA. V was clipped by 4 bases and J by 3 bases, with 13 bases between them. The CDR3 loop spans 14 amino acids. CDR3 in DNA: TGCAGCGTTGGGCCCCAAAATCTCTACAATGAGCAGTTCTTC. It specifies CSVGPQNLYNEQFF.

The chain is built from TRBV5-6 and TRBJ2-5; D may correspond to TRBD1 or TRBD2 (5 bases each). CDR1 SGHDT and CDR2 YYEEEE come from the germline V gene. Trimming cost V 4 bases and J 4 bases, with 14 bases left between them. This CDR3 spans 14 amino acids. CDR3 coding DNA: TGTGCCAGCAGCCTCGTAGAGGGGCGAGAGACCCAGTACTTC. Translation: CASSLVEGRETQYF.

V is TRBV4-3 and J is TRBJ2-3, with D hard to call. The germline V gene encodes CDR1 LGHNA and CDR2 YSLEER. This CDR3 comprises 15 residues. V lost 0 bases, J lost 6 bases, and 13 bases lay in between. CDR3 nucleotides: TGCGCCAGCAGCCAAGATCGGGTTAGGCCGGATACGCAGTATTTT. This encodes CASSQDRVRPDTQYF.

The table lists this clonotype with a few counts. Being one base from a much bigger clone, this may be a read error. The chain has TRBV18 and TRBJ1-1; D is perhaps TRBD1 (5 bases). CDR3 size: 16 residues. Per germline, CDR1 KGHSH and CDR2 LQKENI. CDR3: CASSPGQGGGNTEALF. In DNA, the CDR3 is TGTGCCAGCTCACCCGGGCAGGGTGGAGGGAACACTGAAGCTCTCTTT.

This clonotype was seen more than once but under ten times. This chain joins TRBV9 and TRBJ1-2, with 8 nucleotides matching TRBD1. Germline V gene lookup returns CDR1 SGDLS and CDR2 YYNGEE. This CDR3 comprises 15 residues. With 1 base clipped from V and 7 bases from J, the junction kept 9 bases outside the gene matches. The DNA of the CDR3 is TGTGCCAGCAGCGTATCGACAGGGGTTCGGAGTGGCTACACCTTC. It encodes CASSVSTGVRSGYTF.

This clonotype was counted a few times. This rearrangement joins TRBV4-2 to TRBJ1-1; a weak D match, TRBD1 (6 bases). The CDR3 contains 13 residues. Germline CDR1 and CDR2: LGHNA and YNFKEQ. V was trimmed by 0 bases and J by 8 bases, leaving 10 bases between them. The chain's CDR3 is CASSQDRGAEAFF. The CDR3 region has the DNA TGTGCCAGCAGCCAAGATAGGGGGGCAGAAGCTTTCTTT.

This clonotype appeared many times. The V and J genes are TRBV20-1 and TRBJ2-5; 12 bases match TRBD2. In germline, CDR1 is DFQATT, CDR2 SNEGSKA (reference sequence). This CDR3 has 13 amino acids. Trimming took 5 bases from V and 5 from J; bases not matched to a gene: 3. The CDR3 spells CSAASGRAETQYF. In nucleotides, the CDR3 is TGCAGTGCTGCTAGCGGGAGGGCCGAGACCCAGTACTTC.

This clonotype was seen ten or more times. This chain connects TRBV18 to TRBJ1-2, with 7 nucleotides matching TRBD1. Germline V gene sequence: CDR1 KGHSH, CDR2 LQKENI. After removal of 0 bases from V and 6 bases from J, the junction contained 4 bases not matched to a gene. The length of the CDR3 is 14 residues. Here the CDR3 reads CASSPPAGGDGYTF. CDR3 bases: TGTGCCAGCTCACCACCGGCAGGGGGGGATGGCTACACCTTC. The whole variable domain, remainder taken from reference TRBV18 and TRBJ1-2, is NAGVMQNPRHLVRRRGQEARLRCSPMKGHSHVYWYRQLPEEGLKFMVYLQKENIIDESGMPKERFSAEFPKEGPSILRIQQVVRGDSAAYFCASSPPAGGDGYTFGSGTRLTVV.

This clonotype was counted many times. J is TRBJ2-7 and V is TRBV30; the D gene is possibly TRBD2 (7 bases). Germline lookup yields CDR1 GTSNPN and CDR2 SVGIG (reference sequence). Trimming pared 0 bases from V and 7 bases from J, leaving 16 bases between. The CDR3 contains 14 residues. The CDR3 region has the DNA TGTGCCTGGAGTGTGGAGGGGGAGGGGTGGGAGCAGTACTTC. Protein: CAWSVEGEGWEQYF.

This clonotype was picked up many times. CDR3 loop: CSASPAGPETQYF. CDR3 coding DNA: TGCAGTGCTAGCCCGGCGGGACCGGAGACCCAGTACTTC. The V gene is TRBV20-1, the J gene TRBJ2-5; D is perhaps TRBD2 (6 bases). The CDR3 covers 13 residues. V lost 3 bases and J lost 5, with 13 bases in between. The germline CDR1 and CDR2 sequences are DFQATT and SNEGSKA (reference sequence).

The chain recombines TRBV6-1 with TRBJ2-7; no firm D call. The ends were cut back, 1 base at V and 1 base at J, with 17 bases in the middle. The CDR3 runs to 17 residues. Germline CDR1 MNHNS, CDR2 SASEGT. CDR3 DNA sequence: TGTGCCAGCAGTGAAGAGGAAGTACCTCTTGGGTCCTACGAGCAGTACTTC. This codes for CASSEEEVPLGSYEQYF.